The 4 T cell receptor beta chains given below trace back to one sample, sequenced in a study of T cells in localized non-small cell lung cancer. Here immunoSEQ multiplex PCR was the method, and the copy in TCRdb shows in-frame clones only, minus some. In the table there are about 59,000 clones, 70% to 90% of which are singletons. The sample here was peripheral blood, taken before any cancer treatment. These receptor sequences come from a man between 40 and 70 years old with stage I squamous cell lung carcinoma.

The chain couples TRBV10-1 to TRBJ2-3; TRBD2 aligns across 12 bases. Germline V gives CDR1 WNHNN, CDR2 SYGVQD (reference sequence). This CDR3 region has 19 residues. V dropped 3 bases and J dropped 0; count of bases not matched to a gene: 10. CDR3 sequence (DNA): TGCGCCAGCAGTGAAGGATTCCTAGCGGGAGGGCCTAGCACAGATACGCAGTATTTT. It specifies CASSEGFLAGGPSTDTQYF.

This chain links TRBV14 with TRBJ2-2, with D maybe TRBD2 (6 bases). V was pared by 5 bases and J by 4 bases, with 14 bases between. The CDR3 extends over 15 amino acids. Looked up from germline, CDR1 is SGHDN and CDR2 is FVKESK. The CDR3 nucleotides are TGTGCCAGCAGCTATATGGGACTTGCCACCGGGGAGCTGTTTTTT. Translating gives CASSYMGLATGELFF.

The CDR3 coding sequence is TGTGCCAGTAATGGTTGGTATAGCAATCAGCCCCAGCATTTT. The encoded protein is CASNGWYSNQPQHF. The chain links TRBV19 to TRBJ1-5; no clear D gene. Trimming removed 7 bases from V and 0 bases from J, with 10 bases in between. The CDR3 runs to 14 residues. CDR1 and CDR2 from the germline V gene are LNHDA and SQIVND (reference sequence).

J is TRBJ2-1 and V is TRBV9; 10 nucleotides align to TRBD2. This CDR3 is 15 amino acids long. Germline assignment: CDR1 SGDLS and CDR2 YYNGEE. Trimming took 0 bases from V and 6 from J; bases not matched to a gene: 3. The CDR3 DNA reads TGTGCCAGCAGCGTAGGGACTAGCGGTTTCAATGAGCAGTTCTTC. Its translation is CASSVGTSGFNEQFF.